This T cell receptor (beta chain) stems from a study of T cells in Graves' hyperthyroidism and ophthalmopathy. Using RNA transcripts as the source, TCR beta CDR3 regions were amplified. A set of HTBI primers served as the primers for a first-round RT-PCR of the TCR CDR3. TCRdb recomputed calls from the multiplex PCR reads with MiXCR, one row per CDR3 protein. The sample comprises hundreds of thousands of distinct CDR3 sequences, around a fifth of which are singletons, and roughly 40% rests with the top ten. The CDR3 sequence is 18 residues long. From germline, CDR1 is DFQATT and CDR2 SNEGSKA (reference sequence). V gave up 1 base and J gave up 4 bases; unmatched junction bases: 15. This clonotype was detected ten times or more.

This chain joins TRBV20-1 and TRBJ2-3, with TRBD2 matching over 9 bases. This clonotype was obtained from a man aged 45-65 years with Graves' ophthalmopathy. Sequencing used blood. The CDR3: CSARVRGGRAESSDTQYF. The CDR3 DNA follows: TGCAGTGCTAGAGTTAGGGGCGGGAGGGCCGAAAGCTCAGATACGCAGTATTTT.